This T cell receptor beta chain was captured by sequencing in a study of CD8 T cells in ankylosing spondylitis. Study results and limitations: Past research had described some motif variants in reactive arthritis synovial fluid and blood. Reported data indicate significant enrichment of disease-linked clones within matched ankylosing spondylitis synovial fluid. Characteristic, it appeared, of ankylosing spondylitis blood was a TCR beta motif of eight highly homologous variants. Relatively rare in peripheral blood, disease-linked clones were also CD8+.

This clonotype has a count of ten or more. As yet, its antigen is unknown. Trimming cost V 5 bases and J 5 bases; bases outside gene matches: 8. Per the germline V gene, CDR1 is SGHVS and CDR2 is FQNEAQ. This CDR3 comprises 15 residues. TCRdb used MiXCR to reprocess the 5' RACE reads, holding one entry per CDR3 protein. Of some 200,000 distinct CDR3 sequences in the sample, roughly 18% are singletons; the top ten hold around 4.7%. The source is a male donor under 35 with ankylosing spondylitis or in good health (not recorded which). Sequenced input: blood, either unsorted or a sorted T cell fraction (not recorded which). This rearrangement joins TRBV7-8 to TRBJ2-5; 10 positions match TRBD1. CDR3 sequence reads: CASSNRDRGGETQYF. As DNA, the CDR3 is TGTGCCAGCAGCAATAGGGACAGGGGAGGCGAGACCCAGTACTTC.